This T cell receptor beta chain was identified in a study of human T cells and chemical hapten exposure. Study details: Donors were sensitized with 2% DPC on the upper inner arm. Study-level points and caveats: The immune response of these alopecia patients might not match healthy individuals'.

This CDR3 contains 13 residues. V dropped 6 bases and J dropped 6; count of bases not matched to a gene: 5. Germline CDR1 reads MNHEY; CDR2 reads SVGAGI. Each CDR3 protein gets one entry after TCRdb re-called the RACE reads with MiXCR. The data show some 54,000 distinct CDR3 sequences, over 9.5% seen once. Only a few counts were recorded for this clonotype. What it binds is unknown. Regarding time point: patch test 2, 6 weeks after DPC sensitization. Specified treatment: therapeutic diphenylcyclopropenone sensitization with weekly scalp DPC. The sequence came from a woman aged 45-60 years with alopecia areata. Some clones in this sample may be carry-over from other donors' samples. The material was whole blood, obtained in connection with sensitization to the hapten diphenylcyclopropenone (DPC). V gene TRBV6-5 combines with J gene TRBJ2-7; 10 bases match TRBD1. CDR3 bases: TGTGCCAGCAGGGGGACAGGGGCCTCCGAGCAGTACTTC. Its protein is CASRGTGASEQYF.